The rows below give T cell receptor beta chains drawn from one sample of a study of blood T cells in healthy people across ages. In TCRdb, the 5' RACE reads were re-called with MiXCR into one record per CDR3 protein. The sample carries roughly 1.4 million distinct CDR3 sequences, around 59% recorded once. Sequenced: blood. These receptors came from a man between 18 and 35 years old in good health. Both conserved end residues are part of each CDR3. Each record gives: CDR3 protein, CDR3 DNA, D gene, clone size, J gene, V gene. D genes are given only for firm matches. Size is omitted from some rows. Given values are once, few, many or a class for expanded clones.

CDR3aa: CASSHLSGGTYNEQFF; CDR3nt: TGTGCCAGCAGCCATCTCAGCGGGGGGACCTACAATGAGCAGTTCTTC; d_gene: TRBD2; abundance: few; j_gene: TRBJ2-1; v_gene: TRBV14
CDR3aa: CASRGYREGAFF; CDR3nt: TGTGCCAGCAGAGGGTACAGGGAAGGAGCTTTCTTT; d_gene: .; abundance: .; j_gene: TRBJ1-1; v_gene: TRBV7-2
CDR3aa: CASSLAPPGWVGAYEQYF; CDR3nt: TGCGCCAGCAGCTTGGCCCCTCCTGGCTGGGTCGGAGCCTACGAGCAGTACTTC; d_gene: .; abundance: .; j_gene: TRBJ2-7; v_gene: TRBV5-1
CDR3aa: CSAHGTSVLTDTQYF; CDR3nt: TGCAGTGCCCACGGGACTAGCGTATTGACAGATACGCAGTATTTT; d_gene: TRBD2; abundance: few; j_gene: TRBJ2-3; v_gene: TRBV20-1
CDR3aa: CASSLSDHYNEQFF; CDR3nt: TGTGCCAGCAGTTTATCGGATCATTACAATGAGCAGTTCTTC; d_gene: .; abundance: .; j_gene: TRBJ2-1; v_gene: TRBV27
CDR3aa: CASSPRRLAGENEQFF; CDR3nt: TGTGCCAGTAGCCCCCGTCGTCTAGCGGGAGAGAATGAGCAGTTCTTC; d_gene: TRBD2; abundance: .; j_gene: TRBJ2-1; v_gene: TRBV11-2
CDR3aa: CARPGTINTDTQYF; CDR3nt: TGTGCCAGACCAGGGACCATTAACACAGATACGCAGTATTTT; d_gene: .; abundance: .; j_gene: TRBJ2-3; v_gene: TRBV27
CDR3aa: CSVRAGTSGANVLTF; CDR3nt: TGCAGCGTTCGGGCAGGGACCTCTGGGGCCAACGTCCTGACTTTC; d_gene: .; abundance: .; j_gene: TRBJ2-6; v_gene: TRBV29-1
CDR3aa: CASSFWQETQYF; CDR3nt: TGTGCCAGCAGTTTTTGGCAAGAGACCCAGTACTTC; d_gene: .; abundance: few; j_gene: TRBJ2-5; v_gene: TRBV2
CDR3aa: CASSPAPRFAYGYTF; CDR3nt: TGTGCCAGCAGCCCCGCCCCCAGGTTCGCCTATGGCTACACCTTC; d_gene: .; abundance: few; j_gene: TRBJ1-2; v_gene: TRBV7-2
CDR3aa: CASSFPFGSGANVLTF; CDR3nt: TGTGCCAGCAGTTTTCCCTTTGGGTCTGGGGCCAACGTCCTGACTTTC; d_gene: .; abundance: .; j_gene: TRBJ2-6; v_gene: TRBV28
CDR3aa: CASSWQTGVTNEQYF; CDR3nt: TGCGCCAGCAGCTGGCAGACAGGGGTCACCAACGAGCAGTACTTC; d_gene: TRBD1; abundance: few; j_gene: TRBJ2-7; v_gene: TRBV5-1
CDR3aa: CASSYPPEGGHEQYF; CDR3nt: TGTGCCAGCAGTTACCCCCCGGAAGGGGGCCACGAGCAGTACTTC; d_gene: TRBD1; abundance: few; j_gene: TRBJ2-7; v_gene: TRBV6-6
CDR3aa: CSVEWTGGYNEQYF; CDR3nt: TGCAGCGTTGAATGGACAGGGGGCTACAATGAGCAGTACTTC; d_gene: TRBD1; abundance: .; j_gene: TRBJ2-4; v_gene: TRBV29-1
CDR3aa: CASKVGGYQETQYF; CDR3nt: TGTGCCAGCAAGGTGGGGGGGTACCAAGAGACCCAGTACTTC; d_gene: TRBD2; abundance: .; j_gene: TRBJ2-5; v_gene: TRBV28
CDR3aa: CATSGGGYGYTF; CDR3nt: TGCGCCACCTCGGGGGGCGGCTATGGCTACACCTTC; d_gene: .; abundance: .; j_gene: TRBJ1-2; v_gene: TRBV4-1
CDR3aa: CASSLVVAYTDTQYF; CDR3nt: TGCGCCAGCAGCTTGGTGGTCGCCTACACAGATACGCAGTATTTT; d_gene: .; abundance: .; j_gene: TRBJ2-3; v_gene: TRBV5-1
CDR3aa: CASSQEGGAREQYF; CDR3nt: TGCGCCAGCAGCCAAGAGGGGGGGGCACGGGAGCAGTACTTC; d_gene: .; abundance: .; j_gene: TRBJ2-7; v_gene: TRBV4-3
CDR3aa: CASSHERDYTGELFF; CDR3nt: TGTGCCAGCAGCCACGAACGGGATTACACCGGGGAGCTGTTTTTT; d_gene: .; abundance: .; j_gene: TRBJ2-2; v_gene: TRBV3-1
CDR3aa: CASSVGIFETQYF; CDR3nt: TGTGCCAGCAGTGTGGGTATTTTTGAGACCCAGTACTTC; d_gene: .; abundance: many; j_gene: TRBJ2-5; v_gene: TRBV2
CDR3aa: CASSSKGGTEAFF; CDR3nt: TGCGCCAGCAGCTCCAAGGGGGGGACTGAAGCTTTCTTT; d_gene: .; abundance: once; j_gene: TRBJ1-1; v_gene: TRBV5-1
CDR3aa: CASSQPLGTSGYNEQFF; CDR3nt: TGTGCCAGCAGCCAACCCCTTGGGACTAGCGGGTACAATGAGCAGTTCTTC; d_gene: TRBD2; abundance: .; j_gene: TRBJ2-1; v_gene: TRBV3-1
CDR3aa: CASRPPDRGKDQPQHF; CDR3nt: TGTGCCAGTAGACCACCCGACAGGGGGAAGGATCAGCCCCAGCATTTT; d_gene: TRBD1; abundance: once; j_gene: TRBJ1-5; v_gene: TRBV19
CDR3aa: CASSLKGVFYYEQYF; CDR3nt: TGTGCCAGCAGTTTGAAGGGGGTGTTCTACTACGAGCAGTACTTC; d_gene: .; abundance: .; j_gene: TRBJ2-7; v_gene: TRBV27
CDR3aa: CASSQDRAGSHGQFF; CDR3nt: TGTGCCAGCAGCCAAGATCGAGCGGGGTCCCATGGGCAGTTCTTC; d_gene: TRBD2; abundance: .; j_gene: TRBJ2-1; v_gene: TRBV4-2
CDR3aa: CSVALGGLGEQYF; CDR3nt: TGCAGCGTCGCCCTTGGGGGGCTAGGCGAGCAGTACTTC; d_gene: .; abundance: .; j_gene: TRBJ2-7; v_gene: TRBV29-1
CDR3aa: CSASPQGAGYEQYF; CDR3nt: TGCAGCGCCTCACCCCAGGGGGCTGGCTACGAGCAGTACTTC; d_gene: TRBD1; abundance: .; j_gene: TRBJ2-7; v_gene: TRBV29-1